Included here is one T cell receptor (beta chain) sequence, with context. There are a few counts of this clone. Its antigen is currently not known. Within one base of it there is no much larger clone, and no base qualities were kept. The data are from a study of somatic mutations in cytotoxic T cells in rheumatoid arthritis (dated by TCRdb to about 2017). For the wider study: Sorted V beta1+ cells also underwent TCRB sequencing, and some V beta antibody-stained T-cell populations were flow-sorted at nearly 100% purity on a FACSAria II or Sony SH800. Whether expanded CD8+ T-cell clones in untreated, newly diagnosed rheumatoid arthritis carry somatic mutations was the study question, and clonality was characterized with TCRB deep sequencing. A total of around 65 rheumatoid arthritis patients and 15 to 25 healthy controls underwent TCRB deep sequencing. Median age was essentially the same in the patient group and the control group. What the work shows at the level of the full study, not this receptor alone: In about an eighth of the 65 patients, more than 20% of CD8+ cells belonged to the largest CD8+ clone, while several identical CD8+ TCRB sequences were shared between blood and synovial fluid. There was no significant difference in CD8+ T-cell clonality between rheumatoid arthritis patients and age-matched healthy controls. CD8+ clonality increased with age in patients (Spearman r of about 0.49) but not in healthy controls. No adjustment for multiple comparisons was made for the slight TRBV07 underrepresentation in patients. The antigen targets of the expanded CD8+ clones were unknown, and absence from virus-specific databases did not rule out viral specificity.

TCRB CDR3 sequencing used the immunoSEQ assay on genomic DNA. The original methods were these. The analyses included only productive TCRB rearrangements. Clonality was expressed as a Shannon entropy-based productive clonality index, with each clone defined by a unique TCRB CDR3 sequence. Repertoire overlap for a pair of samples was computed from each clone's template counts relative to total templates per sample. V-gene usage from TCRB sequencing and V-gene usage measured by flow cytometry were correlated (Spearman r of approximately 0.66). The table was pulled from immuneACCESS by TCRdb, which kept in-frame rearrangements only. Such tables lose some clones; where checked, under half of the loss comes from unresolved V genes, and the rest has no known cause. The V and J calls and clone size were taken over from that table, and D and trimming were inferred from the DNA. Recorded for this sample are some 25,000 clones; 82% of them occurred a single time. The top ten hold around 5% of the sample.

From a lookup of the germline V gene (reference sequence), CDR1 and CDR2 are GTSNPN and SVGIG. V loses 5 bases, J loses 8 bases, and the germline ends lie 15 bases apart. The CDR3 measures 13 amino acids from cysteine to phenylalanine. Only the CDR3 region is kept as DNA, spanning 39 bases read in frame from base 1. With a median age of around 52 years (range roughly 20-70) and around 60% female, the healthy controls consisted of 15 to 25 blood donors whose buffy coats were used. Positive magnetic bead selection on an AutoMACS was used to isolate CD4+ and CD8+ cells, with flow cytometry used to check purity. Ficoll-Paque PLUS density gradient separation was used to isolate peripheral blood mononuclear cells. Nucleospin Tissue or Tissue XS kits were used to extract DNA from CD4-enriched, CD8-enriched or PBMC samples, and a Qubit 2.0 fluorometer was used for quantification.

The chain couples TRBV30 to TRBJ1-4, with the identity of the D gene unclear. Sequencing was carried out using CD8+ T cells sorted from blood. The sequence was obtained from a man aged 50 to 60 in good health. The nucleotide sequence is given as TGTGCCTGGGAACCCGGGTTTGGAGAAAAACTGTTTTTT. It codes for CAWEPGFGEKLFF.